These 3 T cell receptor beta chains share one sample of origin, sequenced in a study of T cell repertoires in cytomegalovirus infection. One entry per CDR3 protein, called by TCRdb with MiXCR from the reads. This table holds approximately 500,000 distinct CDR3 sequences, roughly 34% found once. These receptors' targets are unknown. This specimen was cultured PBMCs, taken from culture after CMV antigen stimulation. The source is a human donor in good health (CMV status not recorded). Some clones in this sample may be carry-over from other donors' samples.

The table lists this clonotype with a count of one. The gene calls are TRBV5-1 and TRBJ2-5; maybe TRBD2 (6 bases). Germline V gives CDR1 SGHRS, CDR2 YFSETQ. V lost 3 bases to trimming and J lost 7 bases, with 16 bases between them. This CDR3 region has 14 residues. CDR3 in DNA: TGCGCCAGCAGCTCGCGGGACCCCCAGGGGACCCAGTACTTC. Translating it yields CASSSRDPQGTQYF. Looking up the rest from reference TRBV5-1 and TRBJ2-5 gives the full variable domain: KAGVTQTPRYLIKTRGQQVTLSCSPISGHRSVSWYQQTPGQGLQFLFEYFSETQRNKGNFPGRFSGRQFSNSRSEMNVSTLELGDSALYLCASSSRDPQGTQYFGPGTRLLVL.

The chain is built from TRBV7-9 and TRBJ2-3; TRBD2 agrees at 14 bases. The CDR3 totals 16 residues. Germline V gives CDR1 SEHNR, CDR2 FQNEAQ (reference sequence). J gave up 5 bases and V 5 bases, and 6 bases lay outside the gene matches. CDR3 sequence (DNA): TGTGCCAGCAGCATGGGACTAGCGGGAGCGAGAGATACGCAGTATTTT. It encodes CASSMGLAGARDTQYF. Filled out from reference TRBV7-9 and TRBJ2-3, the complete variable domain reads DTGVSQNPRHKITKRGQNVTFRCDPISEHNRLYWYRQTLGQGPEFLTYFQNEAQLEKSRLLSDRFSAERPKGSFSTLEIQRTEQGDSAMYLCASSMGLAGARDTQYFGPGTRLTVL.

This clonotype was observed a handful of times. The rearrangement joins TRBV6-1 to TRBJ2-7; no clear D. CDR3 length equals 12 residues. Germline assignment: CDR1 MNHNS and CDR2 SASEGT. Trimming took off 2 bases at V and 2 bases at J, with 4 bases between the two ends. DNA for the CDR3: TGTGCCAGCAGTGAACTCCCCTACGAGCAGTACGTC. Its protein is CASSELPYEQYV.